A single sample gave rise to the 12 T cell receptor beta chains below, sequenced in a study of cytomegalovirus exposure and HLA in healthy donors. 13 Jbeta primers and 60 Vbeta primers were used for the PCR. The data were produced by immunoSEQ multiplex PCR, yet TCRdb's version contains in-frame clones alone and is incomplete. This table holds about 180,000 clones, around 82% found once. Material: PBMCs. The origin of the receptors is a man aged 35 to 55 in good health and CMV-seronegative.

This clone was seen a handful of times. The genes are TRBV19 and TRBJ1-2, with D hard to call. Germline V lookup: CDR1 LNHDA, CDR2 SQIVND (reference sequence). The CDR3 spans 9 residues. The V and J ends lost 8 bases and 8 bases respectively, with 6 bases between them. The CDR3 is CASPQGYTF. In DNA form, the CDR3 reads TGTGCCAGTCCGCAGGGCTACACCTTC.

As to this clone: One junction end does not reproduce the germline sequence, and a read error may be involved. Other DNA variants within this sample encode the same CDR3. The V call is TRBV30, the J call TRBJ2-7; 10 positions match TRBD1. Germline CDR1 and CDR2: GTSNPN and SVGIG (reference sequence). This CDR3 has 14 residues. The CDR3 region has the DNA TGCGCCTGGGAGAGGACAGGGGGTACCTACGAGCAGTACTTC. Translated: CAWERTGGTYEQYF.

The chain has TRBV11-2 and TRBJ2-7, with a tentative D call TRBD2 (7 bases). V dropped 7 bases and J dropped 3 bases, with 16 bases sitting between them. Germline CDR1 is SGHAT and CDR2 is FQNNGV. The CDR3 loop spans 14 amino acids. The CDR3 loop reads CASNRVAGHYEQYF. In DNA form, the CDR3 reads TGTGCCAGCAACAGGGTAGCGGGTCACTACGAGCAGTACTTC.

The chain joins TRBV19 to TRBJ1-5; 7 bases are shared with TRBD1. V was clipped by 7 bases and J by 1 base; unmatched bases: 4. The CDR3 has 14 amino acids. Per the germline V gene, CDR1 is LNHDA and CDR2 is SQIVND (reference sequence). CDR3 region: CASNQGVSNQPQHF. CDR3 bases: TGTGCCAGTAATCAGGGGGTGAGCAATCAGCCCCAGCATTTT.

This chain connects TRBV20-1 to TRBJ2-3; no definite D call. Trimming took off 3 bases at V and 5 bases at J, with 6 bases between the two ends. Per germline, CDR1 DFQATT and CDR2 SNEGSKA (reference sequence). This CDR3 has 11 residues. The chain's CDR3 is CSASFGDTQYF. In DNA form, the CDR3 reads TGCAGTGCTAGTTTCGGAGATACGCAGTATTTT.

This clone has just a few counts. The CDR3 DNA reads as TGTGCCAGCAGTCCCCCGGGACAGCGCACAGATACGCAGTATTTT. This sequence encodes CASSPPGQRTDTQYF. The gene calls are TRBV11-2 and TRBJ2-3, with TRBD1 identical over 7 bases. V was clipped by 6 bases and J by 1 base; unmatched bases: 7. Germline loops: CDR1 SGHAT, CDR2 FQNNGV. The CDR3 sequence is 15 residues long.

This chain links TRBV5-1 with TRBJ2-7; 8 nucleotides align to TRBD2. The CDR3 consists of 15 residues. V shed 1 base and J 1 base; nucleotides not matched to a gene: 4. CDR1 and CDR2 (germline): SGHRS, YFSETQ. The CDR3 DNA follows: TGCGCCAGCAGCTTGAGGGCGGGGGGATCCTACGAGCAGTACTTC. It translates to CASSLRAGGSYEQYF.

V usage is TRBV4-1 and J usage is TRBJ1-2, with TRBD1 matching 9 bases. J was trimmed by 6 bases and V by 0 bases; bases with no gene match: 11. Looked up from germline, CDR1 is MGHRA and CDR2 is YSYEKL. This CDR3 has 17 amino acids. The CDR3 sequence: CASSQDIGQGLLDGYTF. DNA of the CDR3: TGCGCCAGCAGCCAAGATATAGGACAGGGGTTATTGGATGGCTACACCTTC.

The chain has TRBV25-1 and TRBJ2-3; 11 nucleotides agree with TRBD2. The CDR3 runs to 16 residues. Per the germline V gene, CDR1 is MGHDK and CDR2 is SYGVNS. V lost 6 bases and J lost 2; bases outside the gene matches: 7. CDR3 protein: CASRRGLAGSTDTQYF. The CDR3 DNA sequence: TGTGCCAGCAGACGCGGACTAGCGGGTTCCACAGATACGCAGTATTTT.

The chain combines TRBV6-5 with TRBJ2-2; 7 nucleotides line up with TRBD2. The CDR3 totals 15 residues. V trimming: 5 bases; J trimming: 1 base; junction bases outside the gene matches: 4. Germline V gene lookup returns CDR1 MNHEY and CDR2 SVGAGI. The CDR3 DNA is TGTGCCAGCAGTGTTGCGGGGGAGAACACCGGGGAGCTGTTTTTT. This encodes CASSVAGENTGELFF.

The sample holds one count of this clone. Here the CDR3 reads CASSQWTGGRDEQYF. CDR3 sequence (DNA): TGCGCCAGCAGCCAATGGACCGGGGGGCGGGACGAGCAGTACTTC. The chain recombines TRBV4-3 with TRBJ2-7, with D maybe TRBD2 (7 bases). The CDR3 is 15 residues long. Germline V lookup: CDR1 LGHNA, CDR2 YSLEER. V was clipped by 2 bases and J by 5 bases, with 16 bases between them.

The chain combines TRBV4-1 with TRBJ2-1; 11 nucleotides align to TRBD2. The V gene's germline CDR1 is MGHRA and CDR2 YSYEKL. CDR3 length: 16 amino acids. With 2 bases clipped from V and 11 bases from J, the junction kept 11 bases outside the gene matches. The CDR3 nucleotides are TGCGCCAGCAGCCAATGGCCGGGACTAGCGGAGAATAAGCAGTTCTTC. This codes for CASSQWPGLAENKQFF.